This T cell receptor (beta chain) was profiled in a study of blood T cell repertoires in COVID-19. Study in general: COVID-19 samples, acute and convalescent, were from the United States, Italy and Spain. PBMCs, B-cell-depleted T cells, or T cells provided the cDNA or gDNA that made up the material.

Authors' processing steps: Estimated nucleated cell counts came from reference gene primer amplification. Produced via immunoSEQ multiplex PCR; TCRdb's table is partial and in-frame only. From that table come the V and J calls and clone size; the DNA was used to work out D and trimming. The sample gives more than 200,000 clones, around 90% of which show up once; more than 5% is in the top ten. Germline V CDR1 and CDR2: SGHTA, FQGNSA. J lost 10 bases, V lost 2 bases, and 6 bases had no gene match. This CDR3 has 15 residues. The receptor's source is a woman aged 30 to 39 with acute COVID-19. The rearrangement joins TRBV7-2 to TRBJ1-6; TRBD1 matches 9 bases. The sample comprised PBMCs or T cells enriched from blood (not recorded which). CDR3 nucleotide sequence: TGTGCCAGCAGCTTATCCCGGACAGGGGAATCACCCCTCCACTTT. Protein product: CASSLSRTGESPLHF. Based on the CDR3 plus reference TRBV7-2 and TRBJ1-6, the full variable domain is GAGVSQSPSNKVTEKGKDVELRCDPISGHTALYWYRQSLGQGLEFLIYFQGNSAPDKSGLPSDRFSAERTGGSVSTLTIQRTQQEDSAVYLCASSLSRTGESPLHFGNGTRLTVT.